This T cell receptor beta chain stems from a study of T cells after yellow fever vaccination. One entry per CDR3 protein, called by TCRdb with MiXCR from the 5' RACE reads. The sample holds about 580,000 distinct CDR3 sequences, less than 20% seen once. Germline V gives CDR1 SGHRS, CDR2 YFSETQ. CDR3 length: 14 amino acids. Between the trimmed V and J ends, which lost 1 base and 4 bases, there was a span of 10 bases. Only a few counts were recorded for this clonotype. This TCR was recovered from a man aged 18 to 35 who received the YFV17D yellow fever vaccine. The V and J genes are TRBV5-1 and TRBJ2-3, with D unclear. Source: PBMCs, taken 5 days after the first yellow fever vaccination. CDR3 sequence: CASSLITEADTQYF. The CDR3 region has the DNA TGCGCCAGCAGCTTGATTACCGAAGCAGATACGCAGTATTTT.